These 23 T cell receptor beta chains were all obtained from the same sample, sequenced in a study of blood T cell repertoires in COVID-19. Measured with immunoSEQ multiplex PCR; TCRdb has only the in-frame clones, and not every one. The repertoire includes around 320,000 clones, roughly 90% of them detected once, and about 4.5% sits in the top ten. Material: PBMCs or T cells enriched from blood (not recorded which). These receptors were collected from a young woman with acute COVID-19.

The chain is built from TRBV28 and TRBJ2-7; possibly TRBD1 for D (5 bases). The germline gives CDR1 MDHEN, CDR2 SYDVKM. The length of the CDR3 is 14 residues. Trimming pared 3 bases from V and 6 bases from J, leaving 15 bases between. CDR3 coding DNA: TGTGCCAGCAGTTTGTTATTCAGGGCTGGCGAGCAGTACTTC. Translation: CASSLLFRAGEQYF.

The chain uses TRBV5-1 and TRBJ2-1, with 9 bases matching TRBD1. The V and J ends lost 4 bases and 3 bases, in that order; junction bases with no gene match: 8. The CDR3 runs to 16 residues. Germline V gene sequence: CDR1 SGHRS, CDR2 YFSETQ. CDR3 sequence (DNA): TGCGCCAGCAGCGCACTCACAGGGGGCTTCTACAATGAGCAGTTCTTC. This encodes CASSALTGGFYNEQFF.

This clone appeared a single time. The chain carries TRBV29-1 and TRBJ2-7, with unresolved D. The CDR3 spans 11 residues. Trimming pared 5 bases from V and 7 bases from J, leaving 12 bases between. The germline V gene encodes CDR1 SQVTM and CDR2 ANQGSEA. The chain's CDR3 is CSVLRVGEQYF. DNA of the CDR3: TGCAGCGTTCTGAGAGTCGGGGAGCAGTACTTC.

This clone was observed a handful of times. The V gene is TRBV2, the J gene TRBJ1-1; D may be TRBD1 (6 bases). Trimming shortened V by 3 bases and J by 7 bases, and 12 bases separated the two germline ends. Looked up from germline, CDR1 is SNHLY and CDR2 is FYNNEI. The CDR3 spans 13 residues. DNA for the CDR3: TGTGCCAGCAGTGAGCAGGACAGACTTGAAGCTTTCTTT. Residues: CASSEQDRLEAFF.

The chain has TRBV28 and TRBJ1-2, with no clear D. The CDR3 consists of 15 residues. Trimming cost V 7 bases and J 6 bases, with 21 bases left between them. Germline V gene sequence: CDR1 MDHEN, CDR2 SYDVKM. The CDR3 DNA sequence: TGTGCCAGCAACGGTGTGTTCGGGTTAGAGAATGGCTACACCTTC. It translates to CASNGVFGLENGYTF.

The chain links TRBV29-1 to TRBJ2-7, with 12 positions matching TRBD2. CDR1 and CDR2 (germline): SQVTM, ANQGSEA. The CDR3 sequence is 15 residues long. V lost 2 bases and J lost 1; bases outside the gene matches: 3. This CDR3 reads CSVEMLAGGSYEQYF. CDR3 bases: TGCAGCGTTGAAATGCTAGCGGGAGGGTCCTACGAGCAGTACTTC.

This chain connects TRBV7-2 to TRBJ1-2; 10 bases match TRBD1. The CDR3 spans 15 residues. V shed 5 bases and J 8 bases; nucleotides not matched to a gene: 11. Germline V lookup: CDR1 SGHTA, CDR2 FQGNSA. The CDR3 reads CASSPYRDRGKGYTF. DNA for the CDR3: TGTGCCAGCAGCCCATACCGGGACAGGGGAAAAGGCTACACCTTC.

Worth noting for this clone: At one boundary the junction diverges from the germline segment, which might be a read error. The V and J genes are TRBV24-1 and TRBJ2-3; TRBD1 matches 7 bases. CDR3 length equals 12 residues. Germline CDR1 and CDR2: KGHDR and SFDVKD. The CDR3 sequence: CATSPRTGTQYF. The CDR3 coding sequence is TGTGCCACCAGTCCAAGGACAGGTACGCAGTATTTT.

The chain employs TRBV28 and TRBJ2-5; the D is unclear. V was pared by 3 bases and J by 3 bases, with 17 bases between. The length of the CDR3 is 16 residues. From germline, CDR1 is MDHEN and CDR2 SYDVKM. The CDR3 protein is CASSFSYFGDKETQYF. For the CDR3, the DNA is TGTGCCAGCAGTTTTAGTTACTTCGGCGACAAAGAGACCCAGTACTTC.

The chain links TRBV28 to TRBJ1-1; tentative D call: TRBD1 (5 bases). The CDR3 loop spans 15 amino acids. Germline V gene sequence: CDR1 MDHEN, CDR2 SYDVKM. Trimming took off 7 bases at V and 4 bases at J, with 19 bases between the two ends. The chain's CDR3 is CASTPGQGGGTEAFF. CDR3 nucleotides: TGTGCCAGCACCCCGGGCCAGGGTGGCGGCACTGAAGCTTTCTTT.

This sequence joins TRBV2 and TRBJ1-2; D gene unclear. Germline V lookup: CDR1 SNHLY, CDR2 FYNNEI. The CDR3 spans 13 residues. V shed 6 bases and J shed 0 bases, with 8 bases lying between them. The CDR3 protein is CASRGDSNYGYTF. CDR3 DNA: TGTGCCAGCAGAGGAGACTCTAACTATGGCTACACCTTC.

The V call is TRBV27, the J call TRBJ2-1, with D tentatively TRBD2 (5 bases). This CDR3 has 15 amino acids. Trimming stripped 3 bases from V and 5 bases from J, with 14 bases between. Germline CDR1 MNHEY, CDR2 SMNVEV (reference sequence). Here the CDR3 DNA reads TGTGCCAGCAGTTTGAAAGACTATACTAACAATGAGCAGTTCTTC. Protein product: CASSLKDYTNNEQFF.

The rearrangement uses TRBV24-1 and TRBJ1-5; TRBD1 matches 10 bases. The CDR3 covers 14 residues. The J segment lost 3 bases and the V segment lost 9 bases, leaving 4 bases of the junction unmatched. Germline assignment: CDR1 KGHDR and CDR2 SFDVKD. CDR3 amino acids: CATSGTGDNQPQHF. The CDR3 coding sequence is TGTGCCACCTCCGGGACAGGGGACAATCAGCCCCAGCATTTT.

The chain couples TRBV10-3 to TRBJ1-5, with 7 bases lining up with TRBD1. Germline V lookup: CDR1 ENHRY, CDR2 SYGVKD. V lost 7 bases and J lost 2; bases outside the gene matches: 2. This CDR3 has 13 amino acids. CDR3 amino acids: CAINQGGNQPQHF. CDR3 coding DNA: TGTGCCATCAACCAGGGGGGCAATCAGCCCCAGCATTTT.

This clone was observed a few times. The chain is built from TRBV6-1 and TRBJ1-1; D may be TRBD1 (6 bases). The CDR3 extends over 15 amino acids. Germline lookup yields CDR1 MNHNS and CDR2 SASEGT. V was pared by 1 base and J by 7 bases, with 16 bases between. CDR3 sequence reads: CASSEGQAPDNEAFF. As DNA, the CDR3 is TGTGCCAGCAGTGAAGGACAGGCCCCTGACAATGAAGCTTTCTTT.

The gene calls are TRBV6-2 or TRBV6-3 and TRBJ2-2; possibly TRBD1 for D (6 bases). CDR1 and CDR2 (germline): MNHEY, SVGEGT. There are 15 residues in the CDR3. The V gene lost 4 bases and the J gene lost 4 bases, with 13 bases spanning the gap. CDR3 protein: CASSSPGHLTGELFF. The CDR3 DNA sequence: TGTGCCAGCAGTTCACCGGGACATCTCACCGGGGAGCTGTTTTTT.

This chain uses TRBV11-2 with TRBJ1-2, with 8 bases lining up with TRBD1. CDR1 and CDR2 from the germline V gene are SGHAT and FQNNGV. This CDR3 is built from 16 residues. V lost 1 base and J lost 8; bases outside the gene matches: 12. CDR3 nucleotides: TGTGCCAGCAGCTTAGCGACCTCGGACAGGGTAGGAGGCTACACCTTC. Translating gives CASSLATSDRVGGYTF.

The rearrangement uses TRBV18 and TRBJ2-7, with no clear D. Germline CDR1 is KGHSH and CDR2 is LQKENI. This CDR3 is 13 amino acids long. Deletions cut 3 bases from V and 3 bases from J, with 9 bases between. The CDR3 reads CASSPAGNYEQYF. The DNA of the CDR3 is TGTGCCAGCTCACCGGCAGGAAACTACGAGCAGTACTTC. The full variable domain, completed using reference TRBV18 and TRBJ2-7, is NAGVMQNPRHLVRRRGQEARLRCSPMKGHSHVYWYRQLPEEGLKFMVYLQKENIIDESGMPKERFSAEFPKEGPSILRIQQVVRGDSAAYFCASSPAGNYEQYFGPGTRLTVT.

CDR3 bases: TGTGCCAGCAGTTCGGGCGGAGGGAGCAATCAGCCCCAGCATTTT. Its translation is CASSSGGGSNQPQHF. The gene calls are TRBV28 and TRBJ1-5; D not resolved. This CDR3 is built from 15 residues. V dropped 4 bases and J dropped 1 base, with 11 bases sitting between them. Germline V gene sequence: CDR1 MDHEN, CDR2 SYDVKM. Based on the CDR3 plus reference TRBV28 and TRBJ1-5, the full variable domain is DVKVTQSSRYLVKRTGEKVFLECVQDMDHENMFWYRQDPGLGLRLIYFSYDVKMKEKGDIPEGYSVSREKKERFSLILESASTNQTSMYLCASSSGGGSNQPQHFGDGTRLSIL.

V gene TRBV24-1 combines with J gene TRBJ2-1; the D gene is possibly TRBD2 (5 bases). From germline, CDR1 is KGHDR and CDR2 SFDVKD. The germline V and J ends were trimmed by 3 bases and 9 bases, with 17 bases remaining between them. The CDR3 is 15 residues long. CDR3 DNA: TGTGCCACCAGTGATCCACCCGGACTCCTCAGTGAGCAGTTCTTC. This sequence encodes CATSDPPGLLSEQFF.

The chain employs TRBV6-5 and TRBJ1-4, with 9 bases lining up with TRBD1. The V segment lost 10 bases and the J segment 5 bases; nucleotides outside the gene matches: 5. This CDR3 has 13 residues. CDR1 and CDR2 from the germline V gene are MNHEY and SVGAGI. The CDR3 DNA follows: TGTGCCACCCGACAGGGGGGCAATGAAAAACTGTTTTTT. Protein: CATRQGGNEKLFF.

The chain combines TRBV21-1 with TRBJ2-5; the table gives TRBD1 as D, unverified against the DNA. TRBV21-1 is tagged as a pseudogene. The CDR3 loop spans 13 amino acids. CDR3 protein: CAGHWDRQETQYF. The CDR3 DNA sequence: TGTGCCGGACATTGGGACAGGCAAGAGACCCAGTACTTC.

V is TRBV5-8 and J is TRBJ1-4; tentatively, D is TRBD1 (6 bases). The CDR3 loop spans 14 amino acids. CDR1 is SGHTS and CDR2 is YDEGEE in the germline V gene. Trimming removed 2 bases from V and 8 bases from J, with 13 bases in between. The CDR3, as DNA: TGTGCCAGCAGCTTCAGGGGCGGTGGGGAAAAACTGTTTTTT. Translated: CASSFRGGGEKLFF.